The 22 T cell receptor beta chains below were found in one sample sequenced in a study of blood T cell repertoires in COVID-19. Profiled with immunoSEQ multiplex PCR; TCRdb holds only in-frame clones, not every one. The sample lists approximately 25,000 clones, about 77% occurring once. Material for sequencing was peripheral blood. The receptors come from a man aged 80 or over with active or convalescent COVID-19.

In its sample, this clone was seen a few times. The V call is TRBV4-2, the J call TRBJ2-2; D is uncertain. Between the trimmed V and J ends, which lost 0 bases and 7 bases, there was a span of 3 bases. CDR1 is LGHNA, CDR2 YNFKEQ, per germline. The CDR3 length is 12 residues. The CDR3 spells CASSQDNGELFF. CDR3 DNA: TGTGCCAGCAGCCAAGATAACGGGGAGCTGTTTTTT.

This chain joins TRBV29-1 and TRBJ1-1; D may be TRBD1 (5 bases). CDR1 and CDR2 (germline): SQVTM, ANQGSEA. The germline V and J ends were trimmed by 2 bases and 0 bases, with 7 bases remaining between them. The CDR3 has 13 amino acids. The CDR3 nucleotides read TGCAGCGTTGAACAGGGAATGAACACTGAAGCTTTCTTT. Its protein product is CSVEQGMNTEAFF.

A few counts support this clone. J is TRBJ1-2 and V is TRBV24-1; 9 bases match TRBD1. Looked up from germline, CDR1 is KGHDR and CDR2 is SFDVKD. The junction had 6 bases not matched to a gene; V was cut back by 3 bases and J by 8 bases. The CDR3 totals 14 residues. CDR3: CATSDHGTGQGYTF. The CDR3 coding sequence is TGTGCCACCAGTGATCATGGGACAGGGCAGGGCTACACCTTC.

This chain uses TRBV10-2 with TRBJ2-1; no clear D. Germline lookup yields CDR1 WSHSY and CDR2 SAAADI. This CDR3 is 14 amino acids long. V was trimmed by 6 bases and J by 3 bases, leaving 12 bases between them. The CDR3 spells CASSISRVYNEQFF. The CDR3 DNA reads TGCGCCAGCAGCATCTCCCGGGTCTACAATGAGCAGTTCTTC.

The rearrangement uses TRBV5-4 and TRBJ1-3, with TRBD1 identical over 9 bases. Germline assignment: CDR1 SGHNT and CDR2 YYREEE (reference sequence). V lost 4 bases and J lost 8; bases outside the gene matches: 4. The CDR3 has 13 amino acids. The CDR3 region is CASSRDREDTIYF. The CDR3 nucleotides are TGTGCCAGCAGCCGGGACAGGGAGGACACCATATATTTT. Together with reference TRBV5-4 and TRBJ1-3, the CDR3 gives the full variable domain: ETGVTQSPTHLIKTRGQQVTLRCSSQSGHNTVSWYQQALGQGPQFIFQYYREEENGRGNFPPRFSGLQFPNYSSELNVNALELDDSALYLCASSRDREDTIYFGEGSWLTVV.

This chain uses TRBV18 with TRBJ2-5, with D possibly being TRBD2 (5 bases). V shed 0 bases and J shed 1 base, with 6 bases lying between them. The germline gives CDR1 KGHSH, CDR2 LQKENI. This CDR3 has 14 residues. The DNA of the CDR3 is TGTGCCAGCTCACCACCGAGCGGCCAAGAGACCCAGTACTTC. Its translation: CASSPPSGQETQYF.

V usage is TRBV6-1 and J usage is TRBJ2-5; no reliable D call. Trimming shortened V by 2 bases and J by 5 bases, and 9 bases separated the two germline ends. Looked up from germline, CDR1 is MNHNS and CDR2 is SASEGT. This CDR3 has 13 amino acids. The CDR3 bases are TGTGCCAGCAGTGAACCGGTTCGGGAGACCCAGTACTTC. Protein sequence: CASSEPVRETQYF.

This clone is a singleton in its sample. The V call is TRBV9, the J call TRBJ2-1; 10 bases agree with TRBD2. V trimming: 3 bases; J trimming: 6 bases; junction bases outside the gene matches: 12. Germline lookup yields CDR1 SGDLS and CDR2 YYNGEE. The CDR3 sequence is 17 residues long. CDR3: CASSDPAGGIFANEQFF. The CDR3 DNA follows: TGTGCCAGCAGCGACCCAGCGGGGGGGATATTCGCCAATGAGCAGTTCTTC.

The table lists this clone with a count of one. The gene calls are TRBV9 and TRBJ2-1; 9 positions match TRBD2. Germline lookup yields CDR1 SGDLS and CDR2 YYNGEE. V shed 0 bases and J 5 bases; nucleotides not matched to a gene: 6. The CDR3 runs to 16 residues. The CDR3 loop reads CASSVARTSVDNEQFF. The DNA for the CDR3 is TGTGCCAGCAGCGTAGCTAGGACTAGCGTCGACAATGAGCAGTTCTTC.

The rearrangement joins TRBV4-2 to TRBJ1-1, with 7 positions matching TRBD1. The CDR3 length is 14 residues. J was trimmed by 1 base and V by 6 bases; bases with no gene match: 5. Germline CDR1 and CDR2: LGHNA and YNFKEQ. CDR3 loop: CASSRQGSNTEAFF. The CDR3 DNA is TGTGCCAGCAGTCGACAGGGATCGAACACTGAAGCTTTCTTT.

The rearrangement uses TRBV3-1 (or the pseudogene TRBV3-2) and TRBJ1-2, with D hard to call. The CDR3 sequence is 13 residues long. Germline V gives CDR1 LGHDT, CDR2 YNNKEL (reference sequence). The V and J ends lost 4 bases and 5 bases respectively, with 11 bases between them. DNA of the CDR3: TGTGCCAGCAGCCCGGGGAGGGAGTATGGCTACACCTTC. It codes for CASSPGREYGYTF.

The chain recombines TRBV4-1 with TRBJ1-1; D remains ambiguous. The CDR3 contains 15 residues. CDR1 is MGHRA and CDR2 is YSYEKL in the germline V gene. V shed 3 bases and J shed 0 bases, with 11 bases lying between them. The CDR3 spells CASSQAYSLNTEAFF. CDR3 DNA: TGCGCCAGCAGCCAGGCCTACAGCCTGAACACTGAAGCTTTCTTT.

The chain recombines TRBV6-4 with TRBJ1-1, with 8 bases fitting TRBD1. Germline CDR1 is MRHNA and CDR2 is SNTAGT. This CDR3 has 14 residues. J was trimmed by 4 bases and V by 6 bases; bases with no gene match: 7. DNA of the CDR3: TGTGCCAGCAGAGAGACAGGGGATGGCACTGAAGCTTTCTTT. It encodes CASRETGDGTEAFF.

This clone came up a few times. This sequence joins TRBV3-1 (or the pseudogene TRBV3-2) and TRBJ2-7; a possible D gene is TRBD2 (7 bases). This CDR3 is built from 16 residues. Germline loops: CDR1 LGHDT, CDR2 YNNKEL (reference sequence). With 1 base removed from V and 9 bases from J, the gap between germline ends came to 22 bases. CDR3 nucleotides: TGTGCCAGCAGCCAAGGTCCCACGGGGGGCAATACGTTGCAGTACTTC. Its protein is CASSQGPTGGNTLQYF.

This rearrangement joins TRBV6-5 to TRBJ1-2; unclear D gene. This CDR3 has 14 residues. CDR1 is MNHEY and CDR2 is SVGAGI in the germline V gene. V shed 0 bases and J shed 4 bases, with 9 bases lying between them. CDR3 DNA: TGTGCCAGCAGTTACTCTGGAGAAACCTATGGCTACACCTTC. Translating it yields CASSYSGETYGYTF.

The chain is built from TRBV5-6 and TRBJ1-3, with D perhaps TRBD1 (6 bases). Germline V lookup: CDR1 SGHDT, CDR2 YYEEEE. The V end lost 4 bases, the J end lost 1 base, and 15 bases lay between the germline ends. The length of the CDR3 is 16 residues. The CDR3 loop is CASSPSLTGSGNTIYF. The DNA of the CDR3 is TGTGCCAGCAGCCCCTCCCTGACAGGATCTGGAAACACCATATATTTT.

The J gene is TRBJ2-7, the V gene TRBV28; D is undetermined. The CDR3 runs 16 residues. Germline V gives CDR1 MDHEN, CDR2 SYDVKM. V shed 3 bases and J shed 2 bases, with 17 bases lying between them. CDR3 nucleotides: TGTGCCAGCAGTTTTCCTATTGGTGCGGAAACCTACGAGCAGTACTTC. Its translation: CASSFPIGAETYEQYF.

The V call is TRBV5-4, the J call TRBJ1-3, with 8 nucleotides matching TRBD1. In germline, CDR1 is SGHNT, CDR2 YYREEE (reference sequence). The CDR3 has 15 amino acids. The V and J ends lost 4 bases and 0 bases, in that order; junction bases with no gene match: 3. CDR3: CASSGGTGSGNTIYF. As DNA, the CDR3 is TGTGCCAGCAGCGGCGGGACAGGCTCTGGAAACACCATATATTTT.

CDR3 DNA: TGTGCCAGCAGCAAACAGGGGGCCCACGAGCAGTACTTC. Translated, it gives CASSKQGAHEQYF. The chain combines TRBV28 with TRBJ2-7; 9 nucleotides match TRBD1. The CDR3 length is 13 residues. Unmatched junction bases numbered 5, after V lost 6 bases and J lost 5 bases. Germline assignment: CDR1 MDHEN and CDR2 SYDVKM.

This rearrangement joins TRBV10-1 to TRBJ2-2; D remains ambiguous. The germline V gene has CDR1 WNHNN and CDR2 SYGVQD (reference sequence). Trimming took off 0 bases at V and 5 bases at J, with 4 bases between the two ends. The CDR3 has 13 residues. The CDR3 here is CASSESETGELFF. The DNA for the CDR3 is TGCGCCAGCAGTGAGTCGGAGACCGGGGAGCTGTTTTTT.

The chain combines TRBV5-1 with TRBJ1-5, with 7 bases aligning to TRBD1. The CDR3 is 15 residues long. CDR1 SGHRS and CDR2 YFSETQ come from the germline V gene. After removal of 2 bases from V and 4 bases from J, the junction contained 6 bases not matched to a gene. The CDR3 nucleotides are TGCGCCAGCAGCTTAACAGGGGAAACGAATCAGCCCCAGCATTTT. Amino acid sequence: CASSLTGETNQPQHF.

The rearrangement uses TRBV4-3 and TRBJ1-5; 8 positions match TRBD1. Germline V gives CDR1 LGHNA, CDR2 YSLEER. With 1 base clipped from V and 7 bases from J, the junction kept 6 bases outside the gene matches. The CDR3 consists of 15 residues. Here the CDR3 DNA reads TGCGCCAGCAGCCAAGGGACAGGGATGGAACAGCCCCAGCATTTT. Amino acid sequence: CASSQGTGMEQPQHF.